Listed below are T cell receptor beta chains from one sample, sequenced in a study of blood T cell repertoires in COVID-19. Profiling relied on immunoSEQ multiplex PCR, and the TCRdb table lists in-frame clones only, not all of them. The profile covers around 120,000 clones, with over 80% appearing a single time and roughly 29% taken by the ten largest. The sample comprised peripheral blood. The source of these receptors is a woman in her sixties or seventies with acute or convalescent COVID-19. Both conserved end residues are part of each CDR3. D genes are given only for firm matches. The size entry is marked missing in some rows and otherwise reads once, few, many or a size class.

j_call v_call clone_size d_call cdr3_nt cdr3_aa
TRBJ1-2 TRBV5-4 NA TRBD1 TGTGCCAGCAGTCGGGACAGGAACTATGGCTACACCTTC CASSRDRNYGYTF
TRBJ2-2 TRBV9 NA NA TGTGCCAGCAGCGTATCAGGGAACACCGGGGAGCTGTTTTTT CASSVSGNTGELFF
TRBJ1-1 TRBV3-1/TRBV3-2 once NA TGTGCCAGCAGCCAAGATGAGGCCAGAGGGGCTTTCTTT CASSQDEARGAFF
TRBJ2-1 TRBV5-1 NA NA TGCGCCAGCAGCTTAGGACAGTACAATGAGCAGTTCTTC CASSLGQYNEQFF
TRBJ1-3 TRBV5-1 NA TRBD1 TGCGCCAGCAGCTTCCGGACAGGGAGCTCTGGAAACACCATATATTTT CASSFRTGSSGNTIYF
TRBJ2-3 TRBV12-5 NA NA TGTGCTAGTGGACCCAAGACAGGCACAGATACGCAGTATTTT CASGPKTGTDTQYF
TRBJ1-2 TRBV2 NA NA TGTGCCAGCAGCCGTGAAGAGGGTTACACCTTC CASSREEGYTF
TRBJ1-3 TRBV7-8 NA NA TGTGCCAGCAGCTTAACCCGAGGTGGAAACACCATATATTTT CASSLTRGGNTIYF
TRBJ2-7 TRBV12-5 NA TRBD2 TGTGCTAGTGCCCCCGGCCTAGCGGGGGACTACGAGCAGTACTTC CASAPGLAGDYEQYF
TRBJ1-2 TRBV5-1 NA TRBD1 TGCGCCAGCAGCTTGGCCGGGGGACAGGGCGGTGGCTACACCTTC CASSLAGGQGGGYTF
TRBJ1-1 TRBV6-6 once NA TGTGCCAGCTCCAACCCGGGTTACACTGAAGCTTTCTTT CASSNPGYTEAFF
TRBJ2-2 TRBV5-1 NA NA TGCGCCAGCAGCAGCCCGGAGGGGCTGGGCACCGGGGAGCTGTTTTTT CASSSPEGLGTGELFF
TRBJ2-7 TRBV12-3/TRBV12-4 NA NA TGTGCCAGCAGTTTCTTTGAGGCGGGCGAGCAGTACTTC CASSFFEAGEQYF
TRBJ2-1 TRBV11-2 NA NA TGTGCCAGCAGCTTAGATAGGGACACTTATGAGCAGTTCTTC CASSLDRDTYEQFF
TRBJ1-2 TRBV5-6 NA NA TGTGCCAGCAGCTTGGCCGGGAGGGTCCCCTATGGCTACACCTTC CASSLAGRVPYGYTF
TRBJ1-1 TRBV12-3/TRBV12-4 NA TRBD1 TGTGCCAGCAGTTTTAACAGGGGGCCTGAAGCTTTCTTT CASSFNRGPEAFF
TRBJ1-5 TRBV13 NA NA TGTGCCAGCAGCTTAACCCAAGGGGAGGGTGGCAATCAGCCCCAGCATTTT CASSLTQGEGGNQPQHF
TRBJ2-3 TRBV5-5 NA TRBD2 TGTGCCAGCAGCTTAGTAGCGGGGGGACGAGATACGCAGTATTTT CASSLVAGGRDTQYF
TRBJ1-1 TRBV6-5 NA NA TGTGCCAGCAGTTATGACAGAGTGAACACTGAAGCTTTCTTT CASSYDRVNTEAFF
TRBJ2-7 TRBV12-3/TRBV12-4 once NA TGTGCCAGCAGTTTCATTGTCCACGAGCAGTACTTC CASSFIVHEQYF
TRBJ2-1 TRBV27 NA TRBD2 TGTGCCAGCAGTTTGATGTCCGGGGGGGCCTACAATGAGCAGTTCTTC CASSLMSGGAYNEQFF
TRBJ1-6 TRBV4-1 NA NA TGCGCCAGCAGCCAAGATGCGGGGTCTAATTCACCCCTCCACTTT CASSQDAGSNSPLHF
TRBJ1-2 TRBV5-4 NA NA TGTGCCAGCAGCTTTCGCGGGGGTGGCTATGGCTACACCTTC CASSFRGGGYGYTF
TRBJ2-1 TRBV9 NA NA TGTGCCAGCAGCGTAACGGTGGCGGGGGCCGGCTACAATGAGCAGTTCTTC CASSVTVAGAGYNEQFF
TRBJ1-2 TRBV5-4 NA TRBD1 TGTGCCAGCAGCCAGGGACAGGGGACGACTAACTATGGCTACACCTTC CASSQGQGTTNYGYTF
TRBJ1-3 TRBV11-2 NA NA TGTGCCAGCAGCTTACTGGGGGCGACTGGAAACACCATATATTTT CASSLLGATGNTIYF
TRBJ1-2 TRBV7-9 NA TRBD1 TGTGCCAGCAGCCAACAGGGGGCCGGTGGCTACACCTTC CASSQQGAGGYTF
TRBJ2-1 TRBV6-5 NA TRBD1 TGTGCCAGCAGTTACTCGACAGGGGGCGTCTATGAGCAGTTCTTC CASSYSTGGVYEQFF
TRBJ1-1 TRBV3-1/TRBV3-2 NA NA TGTGCCAGCAGCCCTTGGGCGGGAGGGGACACTGAAGCTTTCTTT CASSPWAGGDTEAFF
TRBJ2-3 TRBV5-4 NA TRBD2 TGTGCCAGCAGCAAAAAACTCGGGACTAGCGCAGATACGCAGTATTTT CASSKKLGTSADTQYF
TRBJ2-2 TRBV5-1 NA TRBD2 TGCGCCAGCAGCGGTAGCGGGGGGCCCCCTTCCGGGGAGCTGTTTTTT CASSGSGGPPSGELFF
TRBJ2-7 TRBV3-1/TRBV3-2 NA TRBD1 TGTGCCAGCAGCCAAACAGACAGGGGGCCCTACGGGCAGTACTTC CASSQTDRGPYGQYF
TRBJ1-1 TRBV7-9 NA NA TGTGCCAGCAGCGTCCGATCGACAGGCACTGAAGCTTTCTTT CASSVRSTGTEAFF
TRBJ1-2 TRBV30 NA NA TGTGCCTGGAATTACAGGTTGCACTATGGCTACACCTTC CAWNYRLHYGYTF
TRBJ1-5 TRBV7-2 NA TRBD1 TGTGCCAGCAGCGCCGGGACAGGGGGCCAGCCCCAGCATTTT CASSAGTGGQPQHF
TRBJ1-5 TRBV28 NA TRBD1 TGTGCCAGCCGAACCCCGACAGGGGCTTTGGGTCAGCCCCAGCATTTT CASRTPTGALGQPQHF
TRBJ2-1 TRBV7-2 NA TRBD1 TGTGCCAGCAGCGAAAGGGGGACAGGGGACAATGAGCAGTTCTTC CASSERGTGDNEQFF
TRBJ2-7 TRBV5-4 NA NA TGTGCCAGCAAACAACAGGGCTACGAGCAGTACTTC CASKQQGYEQYF
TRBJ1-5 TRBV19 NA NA TGTGCCAGTATGCAGTCAGGGTTTGATCAGCCCCAGCATTTT CASMQSGFDQPQHF
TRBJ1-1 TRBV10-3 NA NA TGTGCCATCAGTGGAACAGGTACGAACACTGAAGCTTTCTTT CAISGTGTNTEAFF
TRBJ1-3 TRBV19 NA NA TGTGCCAGTAGTATATTACCGCGCGGGCTTCCAGGTGGAAACACCATATATTTT CASSILPRGLPGGNTIYF
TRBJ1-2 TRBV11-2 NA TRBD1 TGTGCCAGCAGCTTAGGACAGGGGGGGACCTATGGCTACACCTTC CASSLGQGGTYGYTF
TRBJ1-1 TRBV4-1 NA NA TGCGCCAGCAGCCAGGATAGCCGGGCTTTCTTT CASSQDSRAFF
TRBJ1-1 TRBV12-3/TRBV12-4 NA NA TGTGCCAGCAGCCTGACAGAGAACACTGAAGCTTTCTTT CASSLTENTEAFF
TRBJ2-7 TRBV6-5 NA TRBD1 TGTGCCAGCAGTTACTCAGCAGGACAGGGGTCCTACGAGCAGTACTTC CASSYSAGQGSYEQYF
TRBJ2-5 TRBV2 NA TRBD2 TGTGCCAGCAGTTCTAGCGGGGGTTTTACCAAAGAGACCCAGTACTTC CASSSSGGFTKETQYF
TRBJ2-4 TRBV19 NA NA TGTGCCAGTACCGATCCTGGTGCGGCGAGAAACATTCAGTACTTC CASTDPGAARNIQYF
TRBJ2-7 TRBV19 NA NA TGTGCCAGTAGTATTTTGCCAGGTGAATACGAGCAGTACTTC CASSILPGEYEQYF
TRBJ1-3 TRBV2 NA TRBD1 TGTGCCAGCAGTGAGACAGGGGTTGGAAACACCATATATTTT CASSETGVGNTIYF
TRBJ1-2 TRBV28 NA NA TGTGCCAGCAGTTTATCGCGGGCTCCGATCGGCTATGGCTACACCTTC CASSLSRAPIGYGYTF
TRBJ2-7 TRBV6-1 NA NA TGTGCCAGCAGTGAAAGTTTGGACATCACTTACGAGCAGTACTTC CASSESLDITYEQYF
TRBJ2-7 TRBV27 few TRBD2 TGTGCCAGCAGACTAGCGGGGTATGGCGAGCAGTACTTC CASRLAGYGEQYF
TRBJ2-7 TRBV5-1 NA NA TGCGCCAGCAGCTTGGCCGGGACACCCCTCTACGAGCAGTACTTC CASSLAGTPLYEQYF
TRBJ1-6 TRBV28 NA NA TGTGCCAGCAGTTTATTTAGAGGCAGTAATAATTCACCCCTCCACTTT CASSLFRGSNNSPLHF
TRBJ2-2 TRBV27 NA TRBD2 TGTGCCACCCAGCGGGGGGGCCTCACCGGGGAGCTGTTTTTT CATQRGGLTGELFF